These 4 T cell receptor beta chains originate from one sample sequenced in a study of CD8 T cells in ankylosing spondylitis. A single record per CDR3 protein comes from TCRdb applying MiXCR to the 5' RACE reads. The table includes approximately 140,000 distinct CDR3 sequences, 6.5% to 8.5% detected once. The sample consisted of synovial fluid, either unsorted or a sorted T cell fraction (not recorded which). Receptor source: a male donor with ankylosing spondylitis.

The chain joins TRBV7-2 to TRBJ2-3, with D possibly TRBD2 on 6 matching bases. The CDR3 consists of 15 residues. Trimming left V 3 bases short and J 2 bases short, with 12 bases between. In germline, CDR1 is SGHTA, CDR2 FQGNSA. In DNA form, the CDR3 reads TGTGCCAGCAGCTTCCGAAGCGGGCCCACAGATACGCAGTATTTT. Translating gives CASSFRSGPTDTQYF.

The CDR3 loop is CASHLTDTQYF. The CDR3 DNA sequence: TGCGCCAGTCACCTCACAGATACGCAGTATTTT. This chain uses TRBV5-1 with TRBJ2-3; D gene unclear. Germline CDR1 SGHRS, CDR2 YFSETQ. The V and J ends lost 8 bases and 2 bases respectively, with 6 bases between them. The CDR3 extends over 11 amino acids. The whole variable domain, remainder taken from reference TRBV5-1 and TRBJ2-3, is KAGVTQTPRYLIKTRGQQVTLSCSPISGHRSVSWYQQTPGQGLQFLFEYFSETQRNKGNFPGRFSGRQFSNSRSEMNVSTLELGDSALYLCASHLTDTQYFGPGTRLTVL.

This chain links TRBV11-2 with TRBJ2-7, with 10 positions matching TRBD1. The CDR3 is 16 residues long. CDR1 SGHAT and CDR2 FQNNGV come from the germline V gene. V dropped 4 bases and J dropped 2; count of bases not matched to a gene: 8. The CDR3 protein is CASSYQGGQGTYEQYF. CDR3 coding DNA: TGTGCCAGCAGCTACCAGGGGGGACAGGGGACCTACGAGCAGTACTTC. Combining the CDR3 with reference TRBV11-2 and TRBJ2-7 gives the whole variable domain EAGVAQSPRYKIIEKRQSVAFWCNPISGHATLYWYQQILGQGPKLLIQFQNNGVVDDSQLPKDRFSAERLKGVDSTLKIQPAKLEDSAVYLCASSYQGGQGTYEQYFGPGTRLTVT.

This clonotype has a count of ten or more. This rearrangement joins TRBV4-3 to TRBJ2-2; D may be TRBD1 (5 bases). This CDR3 has 16 amino acids. V was clipped by 1 base and J by 4 bases, with 13 bases between them. Per the germline V gene, CDR1 is LGHNA and CDR2 is YSLEER. The CDR3 sequence is CASSQGLYRTTGELFF. As DNA, the CDR3 is TGCGCCAGCAGCCAAGGTTTATACAGGACCACCGGGGAGCTGTTTTTT.